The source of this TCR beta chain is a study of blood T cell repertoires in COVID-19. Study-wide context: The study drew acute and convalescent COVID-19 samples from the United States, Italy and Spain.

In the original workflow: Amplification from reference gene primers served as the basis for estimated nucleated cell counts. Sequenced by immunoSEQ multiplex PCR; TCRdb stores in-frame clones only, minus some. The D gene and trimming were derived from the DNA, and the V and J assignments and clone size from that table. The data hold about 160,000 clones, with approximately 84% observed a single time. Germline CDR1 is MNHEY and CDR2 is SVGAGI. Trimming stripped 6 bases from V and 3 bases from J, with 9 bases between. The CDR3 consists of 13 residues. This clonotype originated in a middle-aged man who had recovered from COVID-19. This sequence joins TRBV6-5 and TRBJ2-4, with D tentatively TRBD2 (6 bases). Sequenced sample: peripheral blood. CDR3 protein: CASRSGVKNIQYF. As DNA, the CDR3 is TGTGCCAGCAGATCGGGGGTCAAAAACATTCAGTACTTC.